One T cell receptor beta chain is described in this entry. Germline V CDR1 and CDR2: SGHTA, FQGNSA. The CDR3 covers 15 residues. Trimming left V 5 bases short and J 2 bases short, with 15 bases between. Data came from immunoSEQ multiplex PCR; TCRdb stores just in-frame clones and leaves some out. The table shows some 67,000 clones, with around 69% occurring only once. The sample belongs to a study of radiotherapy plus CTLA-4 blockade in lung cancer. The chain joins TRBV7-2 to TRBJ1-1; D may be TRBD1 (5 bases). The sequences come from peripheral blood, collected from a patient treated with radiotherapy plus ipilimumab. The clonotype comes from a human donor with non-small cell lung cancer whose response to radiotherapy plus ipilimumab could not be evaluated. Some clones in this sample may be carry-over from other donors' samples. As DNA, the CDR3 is TGTGCCAGCAGCCTAACGACAGTACCTAACACTGAAGCTTTCTTT. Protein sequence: CASSLTTVPNTEAFF.